This T cell receptor (beta chain) originates from a study of OX40 agonist ivuxolimab in advanced cancers. Study context: Among those treated, three patients had partial responses, one with hepatocellular carcinoma and two with cutaneous melanoma. Findings of the study overall: Among the least clonally expanded were partial responders at 0.1-3.0 mg/kg.

Generated by immunoSEQ multiplex PCR, the TCRdb table keeps only in-frame clones and is missing some. The sample lists about 48,000 clones, around 84% occurring once. Trimming took 2 bases from V and 3 from J, leaving 12 bases between them. CDR1 is SGDLS, CDR2 YYNGEE, per germline. This CDR3 has 15 amino acids. Regarding this clone: Its cognate antigen is unknown.

The V gene is TRBV9, the J gene TRBJ2-1; possibly TRBD2 for D (6 bases). The sample in question was CD4+ or CD8+ T cells sorted from blood, obtained in a trial of the OX40 agonist ivuxolimab. This TCR was recovered from an adult with an advanced solid tumor such as melanoma, head and neck, liver or kidney cancer. The CDR3 protein is CASSVSAGFYNEQFF. The CDR3 DNA is TGTGCCAGCAGCGTGTCGGCGGGGTTCTACAATGAGCAGTTCTTC.